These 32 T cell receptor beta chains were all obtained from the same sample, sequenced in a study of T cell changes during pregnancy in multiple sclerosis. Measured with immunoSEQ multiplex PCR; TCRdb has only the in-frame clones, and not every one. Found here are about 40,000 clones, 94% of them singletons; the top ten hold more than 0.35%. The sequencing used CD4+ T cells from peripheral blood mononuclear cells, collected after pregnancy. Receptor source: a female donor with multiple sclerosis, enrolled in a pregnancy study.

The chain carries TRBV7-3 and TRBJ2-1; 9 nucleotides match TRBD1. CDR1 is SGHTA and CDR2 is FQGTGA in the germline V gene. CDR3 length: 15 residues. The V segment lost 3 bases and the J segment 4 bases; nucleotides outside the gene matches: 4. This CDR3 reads CASSFGTGSYNEQFF. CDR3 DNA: TGTGCCAGCAGCTTCGGGACAGGGTCATACAATGAGCAGTTCTTC.

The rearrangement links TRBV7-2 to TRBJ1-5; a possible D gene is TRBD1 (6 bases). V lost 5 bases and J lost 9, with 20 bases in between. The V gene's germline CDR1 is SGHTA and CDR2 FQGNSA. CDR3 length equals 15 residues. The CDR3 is CASSGGGGGTRPQHF. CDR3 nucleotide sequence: TGTGCCAGCAGCGGGGGGGGAGGGGGGACACGGCCCCAGCATTTT.

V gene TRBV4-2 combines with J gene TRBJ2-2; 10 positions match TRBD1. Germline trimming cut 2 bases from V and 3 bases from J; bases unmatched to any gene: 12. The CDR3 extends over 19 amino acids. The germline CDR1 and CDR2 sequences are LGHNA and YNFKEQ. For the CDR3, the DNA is TGTGCCAGCAGCCAACTTTCGTTTCCGGGACAGGGGTACACCGGGGAGCTGTTTTTT. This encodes CASSQLSFPGQGYTGELFF.

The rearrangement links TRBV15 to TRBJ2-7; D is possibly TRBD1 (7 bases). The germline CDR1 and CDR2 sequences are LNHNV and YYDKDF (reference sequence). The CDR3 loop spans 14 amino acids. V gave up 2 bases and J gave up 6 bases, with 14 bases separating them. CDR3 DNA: TGTGCCACCAGCAGATCTGGAGGGGGCACCGAGCAGTACTTC. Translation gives CATSRSGGGTEQYF.

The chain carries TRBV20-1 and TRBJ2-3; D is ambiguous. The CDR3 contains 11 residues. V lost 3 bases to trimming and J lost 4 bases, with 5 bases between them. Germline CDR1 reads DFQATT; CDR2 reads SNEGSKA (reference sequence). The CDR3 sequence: CSASRADTQYF. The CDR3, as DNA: TGCAGTGCTAGTCGAGCAGATACGCAGTATTTT.

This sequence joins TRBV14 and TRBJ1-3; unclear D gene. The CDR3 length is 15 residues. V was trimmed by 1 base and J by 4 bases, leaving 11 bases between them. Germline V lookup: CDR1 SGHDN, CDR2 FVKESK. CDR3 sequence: CASSQGGLRGNTIYF. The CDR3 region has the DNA TGTGCCAGCAGCCAAGGAGGGTTAAGGGGAAACACCATATATTTT.

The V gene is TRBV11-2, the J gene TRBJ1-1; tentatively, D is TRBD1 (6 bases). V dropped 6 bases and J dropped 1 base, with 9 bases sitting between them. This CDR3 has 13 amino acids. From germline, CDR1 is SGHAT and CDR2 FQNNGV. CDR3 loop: CASSQQGNTEAFF. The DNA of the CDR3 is TGTGCCAGCAGTCAACAGGGGAACACTGAAGCTTTCTTT.

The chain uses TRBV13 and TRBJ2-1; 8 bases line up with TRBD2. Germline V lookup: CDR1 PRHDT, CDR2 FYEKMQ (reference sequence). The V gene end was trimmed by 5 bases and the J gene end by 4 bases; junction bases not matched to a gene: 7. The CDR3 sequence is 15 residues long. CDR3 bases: TGTGCCAGCAGCGGCGGGGGGCGGACATACAATGAGCAGTTCTTC. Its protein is CASSGGGRTYNEQFF.

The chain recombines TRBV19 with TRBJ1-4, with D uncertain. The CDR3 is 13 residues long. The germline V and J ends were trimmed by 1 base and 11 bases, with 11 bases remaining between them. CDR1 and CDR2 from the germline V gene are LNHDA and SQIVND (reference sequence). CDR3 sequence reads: CASSIAARGKLFF. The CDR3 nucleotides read TGTGCCAGTAGTATAGCGGCCCGAGGGAAACTGTTTTTT.

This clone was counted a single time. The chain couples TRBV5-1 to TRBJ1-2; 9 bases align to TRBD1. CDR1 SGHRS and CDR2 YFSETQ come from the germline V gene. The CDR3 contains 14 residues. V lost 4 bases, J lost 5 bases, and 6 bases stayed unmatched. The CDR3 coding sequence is TGCGCCAGCAGCCCGGGACAGGGAACATATGGCTACACCTTC. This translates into CASSPGQGTYGYTF.

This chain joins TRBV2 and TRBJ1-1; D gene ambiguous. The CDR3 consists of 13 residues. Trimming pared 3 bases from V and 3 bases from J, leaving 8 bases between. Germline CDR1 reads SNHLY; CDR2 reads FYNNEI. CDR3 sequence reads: CASSEARYTEAFF. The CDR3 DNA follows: TGTGCCAGCAGTGAGGCGCGGTACACTGAAGCTTTCTTT.

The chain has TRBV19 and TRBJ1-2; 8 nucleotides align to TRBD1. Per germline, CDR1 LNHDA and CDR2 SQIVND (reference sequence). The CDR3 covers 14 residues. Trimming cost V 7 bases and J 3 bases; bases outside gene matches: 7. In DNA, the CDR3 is TGTGCCAGTACCAACAGGGGGTTGGACTATGGCTACACCTTC. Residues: CASTNRGLDYGYTF.

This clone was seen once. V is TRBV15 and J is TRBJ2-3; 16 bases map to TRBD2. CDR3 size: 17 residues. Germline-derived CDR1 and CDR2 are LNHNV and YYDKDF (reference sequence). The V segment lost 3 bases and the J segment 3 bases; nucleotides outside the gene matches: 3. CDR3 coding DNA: TGTGCCACCAGCAGGGGACTAGCGGGGGGGCGGACAGATACGCAGTATTTT. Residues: CATSRGLAGGRTDTQYF.

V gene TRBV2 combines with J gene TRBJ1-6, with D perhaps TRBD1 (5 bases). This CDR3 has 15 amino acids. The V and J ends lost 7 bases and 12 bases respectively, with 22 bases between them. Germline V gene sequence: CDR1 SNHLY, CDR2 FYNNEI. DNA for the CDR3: TGTGCCAGCACCTTGGAGGGGCCCCAGATTGGACCCCTCCACTTT. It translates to CASTLEGPQIGPLHF.

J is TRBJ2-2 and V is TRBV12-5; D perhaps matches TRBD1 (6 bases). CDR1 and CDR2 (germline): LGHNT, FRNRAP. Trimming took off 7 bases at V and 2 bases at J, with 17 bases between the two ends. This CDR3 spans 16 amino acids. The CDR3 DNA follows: TGTGCTAGTGCCCTCCGGACAGTCGGCAACACCGGGGAGCTGTTTTTT. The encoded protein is CASALRTVGNTGELFF.

CDR3 loop: CASSALAGGTDTQYF. Here the CDR3 DNA reads TGTGCCAGCAGTGCACTAGCGGGAGGCACAGATACGCAGTATTTT. The genes are TRBV6-1 and TRBJ2-3, with TRBD2 matching 11 bases. Germline CDR1 reads MNHNS; CDR2 reads SASEGT. This CDR3 is built from 15 residues. V shed 4 bases and J 1 base; nucleotides not matched to a gene: 1.

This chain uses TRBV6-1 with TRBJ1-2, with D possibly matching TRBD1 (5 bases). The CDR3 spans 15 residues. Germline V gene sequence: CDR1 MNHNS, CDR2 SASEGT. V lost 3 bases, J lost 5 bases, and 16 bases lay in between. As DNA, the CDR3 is TGTGCCAGCAGTGAGCCCTGGGGGGGAGGGTATGGCTACACCTTC. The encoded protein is CASSEPWGGGYGYTF.

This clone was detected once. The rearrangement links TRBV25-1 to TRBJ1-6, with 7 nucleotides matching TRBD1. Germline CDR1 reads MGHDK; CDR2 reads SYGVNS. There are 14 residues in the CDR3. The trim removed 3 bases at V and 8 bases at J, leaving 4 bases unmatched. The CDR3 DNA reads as TGTGCCAGCAGTGACTCCGACAGGGATTCACCCCTCCACTTT. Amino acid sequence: CASSDSDRDSPLHF. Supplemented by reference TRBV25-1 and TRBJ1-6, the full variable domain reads EADIYQTPRYLVIGTGKKITLECSQTMGHDKMYWYQQDPGMELHLIHYSYGVNSTEKGDLSSESTVSRIRTEHFPLTLESARPSHTSQYLCASSDSDRDSPLHFGNGTRLTVT.

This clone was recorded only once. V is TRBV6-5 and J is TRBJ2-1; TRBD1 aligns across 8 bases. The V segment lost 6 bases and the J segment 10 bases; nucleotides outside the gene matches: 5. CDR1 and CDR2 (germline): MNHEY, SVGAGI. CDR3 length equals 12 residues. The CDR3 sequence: CASRPDRGEQFF. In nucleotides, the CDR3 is TGTGCCAGCAGACCCGACAGGGGCGAGCAGTTCTTC.

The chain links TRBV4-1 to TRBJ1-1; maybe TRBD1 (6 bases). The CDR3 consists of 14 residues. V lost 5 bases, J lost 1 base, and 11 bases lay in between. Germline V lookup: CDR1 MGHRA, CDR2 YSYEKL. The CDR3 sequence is CASSWDTPNTEAFF. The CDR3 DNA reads TGCGCCAGCAGCTGGGACACCCCGAACACTGAAGCTTTCTTT.

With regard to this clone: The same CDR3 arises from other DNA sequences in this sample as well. The CDR3 DNA reads TGTGCCAGCAGTGAGACTAGCGGGGGGGACCAAGAGACCCAGTACTTC. This sequence encodes CASSETSGGDQETQYF. This chain uses TRBV2 with TRBJ2-5, with TRBD2 matching 14 bases. CDR3 length equals 16 residues. Germline CDR1 and CDR2: SNHLY and FYNNEI. V dropped 3 bases and J dropped 0; count of bases not matched to a gene: 0. Complete variable domain (other parts from reference TRBV2 and TRBJ2-5): EPEVTQTPSHQVTQMGQEVILRCVPISNHLYFYWYRQILGQKVEFLVSFYNNEISEKSEIFDDQFSVERPDGSNFTLKIRSTKLEDSAMYFCASSETSGGDQETQYFGPGTRLLVL.

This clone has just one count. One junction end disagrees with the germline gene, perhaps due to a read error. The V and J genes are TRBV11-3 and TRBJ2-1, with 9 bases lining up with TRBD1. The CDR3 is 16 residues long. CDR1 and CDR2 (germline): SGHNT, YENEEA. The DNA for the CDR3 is TGTGCCAGCAGCCTACAAACAGGGGGCTTCGACAATAAGCAGTTCTTC. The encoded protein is CASSLQTGGFDNKQFF. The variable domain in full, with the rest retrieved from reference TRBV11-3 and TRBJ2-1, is EAGVVQSPRYKIIEKKQPVAFWCNPISGHNTLYWYLQNLGQGPELLIRYENEEAVDDSQLPKDRFSAERLKGVDSTLKIQPAELGDSAVYLCASSLQTGGFDNKQFFGPGTRLTVL.

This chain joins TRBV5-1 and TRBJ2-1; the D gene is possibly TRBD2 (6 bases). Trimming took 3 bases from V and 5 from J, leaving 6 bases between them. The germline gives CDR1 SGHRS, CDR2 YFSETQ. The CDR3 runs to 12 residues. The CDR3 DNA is TGCGCCAGCAGCTGGACTAACAATGAGCAGTTCTTC. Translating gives CASSWTNNEQFF.

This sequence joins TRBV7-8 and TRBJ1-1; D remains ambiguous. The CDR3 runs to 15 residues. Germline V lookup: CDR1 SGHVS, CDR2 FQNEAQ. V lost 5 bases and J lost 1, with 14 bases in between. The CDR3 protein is CASSPNVVRNTEAFF. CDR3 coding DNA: TGTGCCAGCAGCCCGAATGTCGTTAGGAACACTGAAGCTTTCTTT.

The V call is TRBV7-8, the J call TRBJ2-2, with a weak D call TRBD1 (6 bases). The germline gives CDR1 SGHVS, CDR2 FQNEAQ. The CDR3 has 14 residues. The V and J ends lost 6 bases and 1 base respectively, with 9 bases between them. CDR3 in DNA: TGTGCCAGCAGATCGGACAGGAACACCGGGGAGCTGTTTTTT. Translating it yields CASRSDRNTGELFF.

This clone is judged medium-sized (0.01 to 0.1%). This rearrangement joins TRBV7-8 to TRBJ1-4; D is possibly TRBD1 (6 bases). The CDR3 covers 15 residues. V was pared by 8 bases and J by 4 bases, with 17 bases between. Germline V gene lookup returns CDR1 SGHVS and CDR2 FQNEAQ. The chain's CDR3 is CASQLKGEDNEKLFF. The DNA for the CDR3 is TGTGCCAGCCAATTGAAGGGGGAAGATAATGAAAAACTGTTTTTT.

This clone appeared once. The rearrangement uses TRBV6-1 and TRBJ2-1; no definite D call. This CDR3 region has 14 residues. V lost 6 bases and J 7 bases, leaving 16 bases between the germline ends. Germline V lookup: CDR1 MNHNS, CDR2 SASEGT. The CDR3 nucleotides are TGTGCCAGCAGCCCCACCGCCCGGGTGAATGAGCAGTTCTTC. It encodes CASSPTARVNEQFF.

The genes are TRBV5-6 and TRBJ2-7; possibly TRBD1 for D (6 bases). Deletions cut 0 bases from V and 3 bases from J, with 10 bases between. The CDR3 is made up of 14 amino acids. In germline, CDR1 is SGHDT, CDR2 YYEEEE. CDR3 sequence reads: CASSLVGGIYEQYF. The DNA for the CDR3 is TGTGCCAGCAGCTTGGTTGGGGGCATCTACGAGCAGTACTTC.

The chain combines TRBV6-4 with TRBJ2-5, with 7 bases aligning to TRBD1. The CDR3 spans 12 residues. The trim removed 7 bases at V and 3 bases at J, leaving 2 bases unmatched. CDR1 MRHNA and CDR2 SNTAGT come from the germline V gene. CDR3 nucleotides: TGTGCCAGCAAGGGACAGAAAGAGACCCAGTACTTC. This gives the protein CASKGQKETQYF.

The DNA of the CDR3 is TGTGCCAGCAATGCAGCTTGGTGGGGGCAGCGAGAGACCCAGTACTTC. As protein: CASNAAWWGQRETQYF. J is TRBJ2-5 and V is TRBV5-6; D possibly corresponds to TRBD1 (6 bases). The CDR3 totals 16 residues. Germline V gene sequence: CDR1 SGHDT, CDR2 YYEEEE. Trimming shortened V by 6 bases and J by 4 bases, and 22 bases separated the two germline ends.

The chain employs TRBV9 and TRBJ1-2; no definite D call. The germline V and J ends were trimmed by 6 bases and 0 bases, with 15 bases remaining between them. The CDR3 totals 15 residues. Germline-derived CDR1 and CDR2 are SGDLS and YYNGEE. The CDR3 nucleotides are TGTGCCAGCACCACTTCCAGCGAATCTAACTATGGCTACACCTTC. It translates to CASTTSSESNYGYTF. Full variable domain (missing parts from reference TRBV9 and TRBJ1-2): DSGVTQTPKHLITATGQRVTLRCSPRSGDLSVYWYQQSLDQGLQFLIQYYNGEERAKGNILERFSAQQFPDLHSELNLSSLELGDSALYFCASTTSSESNYGYTFGSGTRLTVV.

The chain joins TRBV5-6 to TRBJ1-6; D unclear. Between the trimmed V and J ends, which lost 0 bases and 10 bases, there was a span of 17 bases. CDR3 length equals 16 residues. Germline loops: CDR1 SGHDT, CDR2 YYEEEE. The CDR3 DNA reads TGTGCCAGCAGCTTGGTAGACTCCCTAGGAGCATCACCCCTCCACTTT. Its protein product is CASSLVDSLGASPLHF. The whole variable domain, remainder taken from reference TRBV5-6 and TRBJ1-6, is DAGVTQSPTHLIKTRGQQVTLRCSPKSGHDTVSWYQQALGQGPQFIFQYYEEEERQRGNFPDRFSGHQFPNYSSELNVNALLLGDSALYLCASSLVDSLGASPLHFGNGTRLTVT.